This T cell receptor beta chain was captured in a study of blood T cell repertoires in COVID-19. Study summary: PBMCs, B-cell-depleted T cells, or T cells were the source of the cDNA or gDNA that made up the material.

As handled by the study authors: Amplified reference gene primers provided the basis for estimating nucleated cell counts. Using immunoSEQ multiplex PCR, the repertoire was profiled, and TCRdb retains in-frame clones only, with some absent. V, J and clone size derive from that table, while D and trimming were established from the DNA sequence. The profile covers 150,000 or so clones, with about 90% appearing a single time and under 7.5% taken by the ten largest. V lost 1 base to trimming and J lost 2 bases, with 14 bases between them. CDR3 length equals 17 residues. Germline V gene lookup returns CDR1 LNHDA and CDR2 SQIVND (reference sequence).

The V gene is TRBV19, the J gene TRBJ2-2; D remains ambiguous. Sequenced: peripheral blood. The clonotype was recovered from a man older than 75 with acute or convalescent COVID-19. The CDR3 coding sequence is TGTGCCAGTAGTATAGGGTCTAGGCCGCTAAACACCGGGGAGCTGTTTTTT. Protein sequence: CASSIGSRPLNTGELFF. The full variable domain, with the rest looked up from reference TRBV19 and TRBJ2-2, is DGGITQSPKYLFRKEGQNVTLSCEQNLNHDAMYWYRQDPGQGLRLIYYSQIVNDFQKGDIAEGYSVSREKKESFPLTVTSAQKNPTAFYLCASSIGSRPLNTGELFFGEGSRLTVL.